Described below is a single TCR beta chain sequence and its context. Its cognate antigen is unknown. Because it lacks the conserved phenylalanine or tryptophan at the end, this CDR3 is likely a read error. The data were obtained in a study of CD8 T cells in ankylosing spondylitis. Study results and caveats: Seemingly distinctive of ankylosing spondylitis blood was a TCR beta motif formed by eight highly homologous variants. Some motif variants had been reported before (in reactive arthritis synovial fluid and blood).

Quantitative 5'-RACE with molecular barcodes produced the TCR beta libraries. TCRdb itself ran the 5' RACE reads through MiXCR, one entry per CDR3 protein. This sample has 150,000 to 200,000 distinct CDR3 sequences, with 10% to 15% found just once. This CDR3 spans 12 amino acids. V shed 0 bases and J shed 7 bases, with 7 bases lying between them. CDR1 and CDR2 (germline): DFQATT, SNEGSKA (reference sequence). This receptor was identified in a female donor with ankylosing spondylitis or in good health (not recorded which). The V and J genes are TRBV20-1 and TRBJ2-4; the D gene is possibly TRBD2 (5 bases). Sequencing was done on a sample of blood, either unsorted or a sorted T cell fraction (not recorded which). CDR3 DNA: TGCAGTGCTAGAGAAGGACTGAACATTCAGTACCTC. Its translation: CSAREGLNIQYL.